The entry below gives a single T cell receptor (beta chain) sequence along with its context. This entry belongs to a study of T cell changes during pregnancy in multiple sclerosis. The repertoire was sequenced with immunoSEQ multiplex PCR; TCRdb's copy has only in-frame clones and lacks some. The table includes tens of thousands of clones, approximately 90% detected once. Between the trimmed V and J ends, which lost 8 bases and 7 bases, there was a span of 18 bases. The V gene's germline CDR1 is MNHEY and CDR2 SMNVEV (reference sequence). This CDR3 comprises 15 residues. The source is a female donor with multiple sclerosis, enrolled in a pregnancy study. Material: CD4+ T cells from peripheral blood mononuclear cells, obtained after pregnancy. This sequence joins TRBV27 and TRBJ1-6; D might be TRBD1 (6 bases). CDR3 in amino acids: CASSSGGRKNSPLHF. The CDR3 nucleotides are TGTGCCAGCTCCTCGGGGGGGCGAAAAAATTCACCCCTCCACTTT.